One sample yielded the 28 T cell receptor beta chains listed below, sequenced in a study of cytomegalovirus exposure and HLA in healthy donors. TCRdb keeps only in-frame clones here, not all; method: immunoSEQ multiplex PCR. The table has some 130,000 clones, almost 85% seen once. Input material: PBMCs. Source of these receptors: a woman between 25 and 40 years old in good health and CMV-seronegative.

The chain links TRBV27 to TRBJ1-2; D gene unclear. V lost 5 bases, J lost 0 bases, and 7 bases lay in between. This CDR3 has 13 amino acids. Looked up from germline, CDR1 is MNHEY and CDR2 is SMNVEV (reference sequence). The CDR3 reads CASSNSPNYGYTF. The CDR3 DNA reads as TGTGCCAGCAGTAACAGTCCTAACTATGGCTACACCTTC.

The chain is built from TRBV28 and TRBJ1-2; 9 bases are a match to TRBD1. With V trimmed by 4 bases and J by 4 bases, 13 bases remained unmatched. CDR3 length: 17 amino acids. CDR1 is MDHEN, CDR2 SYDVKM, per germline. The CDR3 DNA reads TGTGCCAGCAGTTACGCCGGGACAGGGAAGTCGGGCTATGGCTACACCTTC. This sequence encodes CASSYAGTGKSGYGYTF.

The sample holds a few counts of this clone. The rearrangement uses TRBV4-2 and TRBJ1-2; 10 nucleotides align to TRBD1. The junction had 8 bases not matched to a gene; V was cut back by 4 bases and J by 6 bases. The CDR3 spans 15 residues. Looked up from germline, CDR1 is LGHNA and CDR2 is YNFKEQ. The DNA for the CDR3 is TGTGCCAGCAGCCCCAGGACAGGGGGAGAGAATGGCTACACCTTC. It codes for CASSPRTGGENGYTF.

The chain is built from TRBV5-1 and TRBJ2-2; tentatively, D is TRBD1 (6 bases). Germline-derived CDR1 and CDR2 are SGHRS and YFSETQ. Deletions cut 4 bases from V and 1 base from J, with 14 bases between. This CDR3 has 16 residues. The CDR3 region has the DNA TGCGCCAGCAGCCCTCAGTCGGACAGGAACACCGGGGAGCTGTTTTTT. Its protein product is CASSPQSDRNTGELFF.

CDR3 in DNA: TGTGCCAGCTCATTAAACAGGGGGCGGGCAGATACGCAGTATTTT. This codes for CASSLNRGRADTQYF. The chain employs TRBV18 and TRBJ2-3; TRBD1 aligns across 9 bases. This CDR3 has 15 amino acids. Per the germline V gene, CDR1 is KGHSH and CDR2 is LQKENI. V shed 5 bases, J shed 4 bases, and the junction held 7 bases outside the gene matches.

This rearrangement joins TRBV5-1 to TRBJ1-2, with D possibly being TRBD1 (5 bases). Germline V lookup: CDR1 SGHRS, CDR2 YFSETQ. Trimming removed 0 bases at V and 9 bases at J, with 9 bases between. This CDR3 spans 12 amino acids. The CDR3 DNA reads TGCGCCAGCAGCTTGGACCAGGGTAGCTACACCTTC. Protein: CASSLDQGSYTF.

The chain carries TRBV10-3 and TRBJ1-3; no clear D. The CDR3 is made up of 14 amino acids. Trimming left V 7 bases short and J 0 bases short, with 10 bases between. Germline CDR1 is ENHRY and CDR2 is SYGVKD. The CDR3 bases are TGTGCCATCAAGTCTATCGGCTCTGGAAACACCATATATTTT. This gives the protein CAIKSIGSGNTIYF.

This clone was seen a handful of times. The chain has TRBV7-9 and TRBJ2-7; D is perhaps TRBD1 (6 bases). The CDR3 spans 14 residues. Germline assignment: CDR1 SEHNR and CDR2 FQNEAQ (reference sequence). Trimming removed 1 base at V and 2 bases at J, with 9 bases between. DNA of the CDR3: TGTGCCAGCAGCTTAGGACAGGAGACCTACGAGCAGTACTTC. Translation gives CASSLGQETYEQYF.

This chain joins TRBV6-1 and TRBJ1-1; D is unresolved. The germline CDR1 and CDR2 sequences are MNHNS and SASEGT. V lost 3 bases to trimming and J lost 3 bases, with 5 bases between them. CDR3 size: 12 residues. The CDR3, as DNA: TGTGCCAGCAGTGACCGGTACACTGAAGCTTTCTTT. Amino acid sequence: CASSDRYTEAFF.

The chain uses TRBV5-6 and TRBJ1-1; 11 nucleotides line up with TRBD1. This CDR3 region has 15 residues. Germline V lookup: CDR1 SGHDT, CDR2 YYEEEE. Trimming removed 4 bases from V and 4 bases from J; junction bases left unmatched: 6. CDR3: CASSRDRGVSTEAFF. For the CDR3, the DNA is TGTGCCAGCAGCCGGGACAGGGGGGTCAGCACTGAAGCTTTCTTT.

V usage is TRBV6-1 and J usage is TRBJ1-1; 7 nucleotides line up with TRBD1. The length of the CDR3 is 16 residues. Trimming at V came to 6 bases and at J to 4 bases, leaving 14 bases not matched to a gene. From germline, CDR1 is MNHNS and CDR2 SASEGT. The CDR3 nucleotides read TGTGCCAGCAGCGAAATCAATGGACAGGTCGGCACTGAAGCTTTCTTT. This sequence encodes CASSEINGQVGTEAFF.

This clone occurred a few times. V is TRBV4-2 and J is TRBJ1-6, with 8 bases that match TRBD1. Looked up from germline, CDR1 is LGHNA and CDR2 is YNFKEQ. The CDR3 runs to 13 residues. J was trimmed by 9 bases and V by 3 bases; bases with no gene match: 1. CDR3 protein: CASSHDRGSPLHF. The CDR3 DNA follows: TGTGCCAGCAGCCATGACAGGGGTTCACCCCTCCACTTT.

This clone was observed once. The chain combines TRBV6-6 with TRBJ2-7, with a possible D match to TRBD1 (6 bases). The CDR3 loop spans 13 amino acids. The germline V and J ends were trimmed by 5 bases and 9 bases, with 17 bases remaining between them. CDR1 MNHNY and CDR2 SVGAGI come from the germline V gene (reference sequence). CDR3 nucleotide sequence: TGTGCCAGCAGTGTAAGGACAGAAAGGGGGCAGTACTTC. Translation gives CASSVRTERGQYF.

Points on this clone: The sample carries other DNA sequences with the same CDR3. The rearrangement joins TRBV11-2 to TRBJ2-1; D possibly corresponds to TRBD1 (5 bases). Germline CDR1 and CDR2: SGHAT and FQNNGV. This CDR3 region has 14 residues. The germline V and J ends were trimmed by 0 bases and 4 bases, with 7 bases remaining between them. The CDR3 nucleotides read TGTGCCAGCAGCTTAGAGGGGCAGTACAATGAGCAGTTCTTC. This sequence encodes CASSLEGQYNEQFF.

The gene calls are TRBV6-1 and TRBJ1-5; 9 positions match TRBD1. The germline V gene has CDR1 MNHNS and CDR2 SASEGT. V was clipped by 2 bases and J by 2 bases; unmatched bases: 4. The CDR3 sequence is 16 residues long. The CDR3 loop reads CASSERDRAGNQPQHF. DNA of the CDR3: TGTGCCAGCAGTGAAAGGGACAGGGCCGGCAATCAGCCCCAGCATTTT.

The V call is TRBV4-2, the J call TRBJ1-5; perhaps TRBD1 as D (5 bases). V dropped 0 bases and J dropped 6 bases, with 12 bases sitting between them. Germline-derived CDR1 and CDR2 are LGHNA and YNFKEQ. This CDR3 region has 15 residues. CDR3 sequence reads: CASSQDLQGGQPQHF. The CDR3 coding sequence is TGTGCCAGCAGCCAAGATCTCCAGGGCGGTCAGCCCCAGCATTTT.

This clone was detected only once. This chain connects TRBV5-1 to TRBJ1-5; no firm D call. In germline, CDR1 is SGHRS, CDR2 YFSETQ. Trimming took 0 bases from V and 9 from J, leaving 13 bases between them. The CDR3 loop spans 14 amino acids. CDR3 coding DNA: TGCGCCAGCAGCTTGGCCGCGGGGAGGCCGCCCCAGCATTTT. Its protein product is CASSLAAGRPPQHF. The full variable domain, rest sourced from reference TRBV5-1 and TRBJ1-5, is KAGVTQTPRYLIKTRGQQVTLSCSPISGHRSVSWYQQTPGQGLQFLFEYFSETQRNKGNFPGRFSGRQFSNSRSEMNVSTLELGDSALYLCASSLAAGRPPQHFGDGTRLSIL.

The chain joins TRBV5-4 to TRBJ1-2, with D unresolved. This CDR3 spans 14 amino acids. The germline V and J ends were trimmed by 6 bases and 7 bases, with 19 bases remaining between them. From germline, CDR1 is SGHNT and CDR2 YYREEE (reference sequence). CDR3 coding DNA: TGTGCCAGCAACTACGACGGCCCCGGGTCTGGCTACACCTTC. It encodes CASNYDGPGSGYTF.

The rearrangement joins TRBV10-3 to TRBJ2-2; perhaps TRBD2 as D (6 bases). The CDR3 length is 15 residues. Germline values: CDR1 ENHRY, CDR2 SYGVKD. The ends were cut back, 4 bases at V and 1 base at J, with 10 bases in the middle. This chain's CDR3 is CAISVRGLNTGELFF. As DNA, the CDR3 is TGTGCCATCAGTGTGCGGGGCCTGAACACCGGGGAGCTGTTTTTT.

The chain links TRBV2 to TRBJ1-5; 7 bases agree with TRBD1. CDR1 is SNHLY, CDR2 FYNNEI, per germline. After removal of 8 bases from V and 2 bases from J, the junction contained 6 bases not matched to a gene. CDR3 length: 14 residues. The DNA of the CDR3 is TGTGCCAGCCGGGACAGTCGTCGCAATCAGCCCCAGCATTTT. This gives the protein CASRDSRRNQPQHF.

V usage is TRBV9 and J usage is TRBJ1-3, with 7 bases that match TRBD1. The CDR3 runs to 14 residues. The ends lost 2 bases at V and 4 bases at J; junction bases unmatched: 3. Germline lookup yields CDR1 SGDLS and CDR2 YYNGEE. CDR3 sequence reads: CASSVQGGGNTIYF. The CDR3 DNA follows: TGTGCCAGCAGCGTTCAGGGGGGCGGAAACACCATATATTTT.

The CDR3, as DNA: TGTGCCAGCAGAGCTGGGGGCAGCACTGAAGCTTTCTTT. Its translation: CASRAGGSTEAFF. This sequence joins TRBV6-1 and TRBJ1-1, with TRBD1 as a possible D gene (6 bases). This CDR3 region has 13 residues. V was clipped by 6 bases and J by 4 bases, with 12 bases between them. Germline V gene lookup returns CDR1 MNHNS and CDR2 SASEGT.

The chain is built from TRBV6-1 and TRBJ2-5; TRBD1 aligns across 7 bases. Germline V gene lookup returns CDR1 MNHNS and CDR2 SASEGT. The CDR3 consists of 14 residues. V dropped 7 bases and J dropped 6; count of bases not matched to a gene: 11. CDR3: CASNPQGRGQTQYF. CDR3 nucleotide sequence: TGTGCCAGCAACCCACAGGGGAGAGGACAGACCCAGTACTTC.

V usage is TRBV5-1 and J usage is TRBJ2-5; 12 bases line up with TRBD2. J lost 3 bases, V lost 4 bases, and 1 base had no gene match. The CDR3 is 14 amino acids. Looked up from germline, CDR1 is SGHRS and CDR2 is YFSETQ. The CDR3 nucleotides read TGCGCCAGCAGCCTAGCGGGGGGGGAAGAGACCCAGTACTTC. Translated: CASSLAGGEETQYF.

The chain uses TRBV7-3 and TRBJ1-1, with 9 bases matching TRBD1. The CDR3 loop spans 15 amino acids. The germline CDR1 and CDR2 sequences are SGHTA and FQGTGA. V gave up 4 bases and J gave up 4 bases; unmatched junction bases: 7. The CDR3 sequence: CASSSRTGGPTEAFF. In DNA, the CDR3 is TGTGCCAGCAGCTCCCGCACAGGGGGCCCCACTGAAGCTTTCTTT.

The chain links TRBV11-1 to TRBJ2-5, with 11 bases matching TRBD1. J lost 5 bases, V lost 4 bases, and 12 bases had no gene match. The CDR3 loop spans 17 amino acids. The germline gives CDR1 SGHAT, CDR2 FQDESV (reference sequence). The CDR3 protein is CASSYHRDRGVEETQYF. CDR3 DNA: TGTGCCAGCAGCTACCACCGGGACAGGGGGGTCGAGGAGACCCAGTACTTC.

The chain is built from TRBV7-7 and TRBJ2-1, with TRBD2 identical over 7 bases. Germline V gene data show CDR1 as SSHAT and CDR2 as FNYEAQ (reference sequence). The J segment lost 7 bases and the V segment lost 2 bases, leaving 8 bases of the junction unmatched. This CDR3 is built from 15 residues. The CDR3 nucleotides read TGTGCCAGCAGCTTAAGTAGGGGAGGGGTTAATGAGCAGTTCTTC. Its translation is CASSLSRGGVNEQFF.

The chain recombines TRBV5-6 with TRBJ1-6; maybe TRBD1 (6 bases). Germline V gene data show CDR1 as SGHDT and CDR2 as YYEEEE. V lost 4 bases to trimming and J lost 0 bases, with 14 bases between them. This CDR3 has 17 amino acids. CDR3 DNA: TGTGCCAGCAGCAGGGGGTGGGGCCACTCCTATAATTCACCCCTCCACTTT. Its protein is CASSRGWGHSYNSPLHF.